This TCR beta chain was found in a study of persistence of HIV-infected CD4 T cells. This was the immunoSEQ version 4 assay in survey mode. TCRdb's table, derived via immunoSEQ multiplex PCR, lists solely in-frame clones and lacks some. The repertoire holds 64,000 or so clones, 70% to 75% seen once, with under 2% in the top ten. Of note for this clone: Its antigen remains unknown.

The stimulus was an HIV-1 Gag 15-mer peptide pool, approximately 0.93 ug/peptide/mL. Memory cells lacking CD40L and CD69 with high CD45RO were sorted. The V and J ends lost 3 bases and 5 bases respectively, with 10 bases between them. Per the germline V gene, CDR1 is LNHDA and CDR2 is SQIVND (reference sequence). There are 13 residues in the CDR3. The gene calls are TRBV19 and TRBJ2-5; D unresolved. This clonotype was obtained from an adult man with HIV who was CMV-seropositive. Source: CD4+ T cells sorted from PBMCs after roughly 17-hour stimulation, taken from a patient who received antiretroviral therapy. CDR3 loop: CASSMNVEETQYF. The CDR3, as DNA: TGTGCCAGTAGTATGAATGTAGAGGAGACCCAGTACTTC.